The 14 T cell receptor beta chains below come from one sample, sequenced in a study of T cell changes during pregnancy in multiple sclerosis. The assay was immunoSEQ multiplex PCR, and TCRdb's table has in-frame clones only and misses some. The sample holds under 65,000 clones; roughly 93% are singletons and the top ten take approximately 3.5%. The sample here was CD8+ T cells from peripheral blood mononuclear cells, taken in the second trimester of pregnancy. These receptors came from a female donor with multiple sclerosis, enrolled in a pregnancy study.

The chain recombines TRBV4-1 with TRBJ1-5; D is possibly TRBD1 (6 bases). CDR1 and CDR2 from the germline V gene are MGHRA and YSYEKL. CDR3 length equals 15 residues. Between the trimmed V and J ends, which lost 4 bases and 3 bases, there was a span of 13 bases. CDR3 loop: CASSRADRPNQPQHF. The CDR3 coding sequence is TGCGCCAGCAGCCGGGCCGACAGGCCCAATCAGCCCCAGCATTTT.

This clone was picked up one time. CDR3 coding DNA: TGTGCCAGCAGTTCGACTCCTTTCCCCTACGAGCAGTACTTC. Translation gives CASSSTPFPYEQYF. J is TRBJ2-7 and V is TRBV27; D gene ambiguous. The CDR3 loop spans 14 amino acids. CDR1 is MNHEY, CDR2 SMNVEV, per germline (reference sequence). The V end lost 4 bases, the J end lost 2 bases, and 12 bases lay between the germline ends.

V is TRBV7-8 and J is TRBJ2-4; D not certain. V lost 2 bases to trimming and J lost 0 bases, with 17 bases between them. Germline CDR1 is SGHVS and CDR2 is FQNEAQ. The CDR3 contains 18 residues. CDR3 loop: CASSLLVSKVIAKNIQYF. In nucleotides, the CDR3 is TGTGCCAGCAGCTTACTAGTCTCCAAAGTTATAGCCAAAAACATTCAGTACTTC. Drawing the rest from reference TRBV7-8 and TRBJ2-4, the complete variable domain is GAGVSQSPRYKVAKRGQDVALRCDPISGHVSLFWYQQALGQGPEFLTYFQNEAQLDKSGLPSDRFFAERPEGSVSTLKIQRTQQEDSAVYLCASSLLVSKVIAKNIQYFGAGTRLSVL.

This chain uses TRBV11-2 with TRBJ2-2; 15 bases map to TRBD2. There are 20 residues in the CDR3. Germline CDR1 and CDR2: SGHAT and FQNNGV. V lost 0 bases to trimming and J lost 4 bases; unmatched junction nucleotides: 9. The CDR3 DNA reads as TGTGCCAGCAGCTTAGATGATCCGGGACTAGCGGGGGGAGGCACCGGGGAGCTGTTTTTT. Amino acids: CASSLDDPGLAGGGTGELFF.

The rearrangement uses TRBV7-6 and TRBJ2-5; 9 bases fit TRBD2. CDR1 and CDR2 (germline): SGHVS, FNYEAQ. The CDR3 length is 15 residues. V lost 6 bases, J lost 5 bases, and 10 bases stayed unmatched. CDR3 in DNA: TGTGCCAGCAGTTACGCACTAGCGGGCGGGGAGACCCAGTACTTC. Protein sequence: CASSYALAGGETQYF.

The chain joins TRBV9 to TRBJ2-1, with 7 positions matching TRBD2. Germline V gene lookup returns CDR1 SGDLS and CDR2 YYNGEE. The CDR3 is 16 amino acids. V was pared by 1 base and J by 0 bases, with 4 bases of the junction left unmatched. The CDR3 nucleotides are TGTGCCAGCAGCGTAACTCTAGCGGTCTCCTACAATGAGCAGTTCTTC. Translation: CASSVTLAVSYNEQFF.

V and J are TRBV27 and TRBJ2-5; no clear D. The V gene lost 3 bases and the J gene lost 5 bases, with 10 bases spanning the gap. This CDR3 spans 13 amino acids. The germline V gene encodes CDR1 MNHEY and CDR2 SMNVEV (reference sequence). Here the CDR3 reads CASSFGLAETQYF. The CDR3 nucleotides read TGTGCCAGCAGTTTCGGGTTAGCCGAGACCCAGTACTTC.

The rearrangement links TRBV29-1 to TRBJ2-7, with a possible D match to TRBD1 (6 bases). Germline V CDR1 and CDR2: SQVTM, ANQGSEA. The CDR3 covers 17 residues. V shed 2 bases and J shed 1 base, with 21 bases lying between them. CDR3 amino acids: CSVELQQNRENSYEQYF. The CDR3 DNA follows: TGCAGCGTTGAATTGCAACAGAACAGGGAGAATTCCTACGAGCAGTACTTC.

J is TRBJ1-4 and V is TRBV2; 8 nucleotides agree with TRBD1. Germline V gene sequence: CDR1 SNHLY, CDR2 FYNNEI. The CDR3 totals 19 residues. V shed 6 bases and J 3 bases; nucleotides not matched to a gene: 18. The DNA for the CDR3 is TGTGCCAGCAGCGGTATGACAGGGGCCCGATTAAATTCTAATGAAAAACTGTTTTTT. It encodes CASSGMTGARLNSNEKLFF. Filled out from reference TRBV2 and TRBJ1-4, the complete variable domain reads EPEVTQTPSHQVTQMGQEVILRCVPISNHLYFYWYRQILGQKVEFLVSFYNNEISEKSEIFDDQFSVERPDGSNFTLKIRSTKLEDSAMYFCASSGMTGARLNSNEKLFFGSGTQLSVL.

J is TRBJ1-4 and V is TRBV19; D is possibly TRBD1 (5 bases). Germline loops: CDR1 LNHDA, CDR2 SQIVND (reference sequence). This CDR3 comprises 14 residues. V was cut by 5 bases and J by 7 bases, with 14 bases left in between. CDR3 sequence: CASSVTGSSEKLFF. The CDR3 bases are TGTGCCAGTAGTGTTACAGGATCCTCTGAAAAACTGTTTTTT.

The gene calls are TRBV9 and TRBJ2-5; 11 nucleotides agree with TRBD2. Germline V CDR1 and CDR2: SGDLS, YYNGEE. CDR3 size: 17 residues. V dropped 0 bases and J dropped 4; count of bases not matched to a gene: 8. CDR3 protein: CASSVEVNLAGGETQYF. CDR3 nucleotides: TGTGCCAGCAGCGTAGAAGTGAATCTAGCGGGAGGAGAGACCCAGTACTTC. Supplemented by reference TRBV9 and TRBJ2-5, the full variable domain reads DSGVTQTPKHLITATGQRVTLRCSPRSGDLSVYWYQQSLDQGLQFLIQYYNGEERAKGNILERFSAQQFPDLHSELNLSSLELGDSALYFCASSVEVNLAGGETQYFGPGTRLLVL.

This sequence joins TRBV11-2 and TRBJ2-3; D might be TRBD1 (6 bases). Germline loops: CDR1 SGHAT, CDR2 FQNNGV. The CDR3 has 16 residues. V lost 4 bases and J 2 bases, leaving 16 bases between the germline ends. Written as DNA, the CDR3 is TGTGCCAGCAGCTCGGCAGGGGCCATTTTCACAGATACGCAGTATTTT. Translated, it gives CASSSAGAIFTDTQYF.

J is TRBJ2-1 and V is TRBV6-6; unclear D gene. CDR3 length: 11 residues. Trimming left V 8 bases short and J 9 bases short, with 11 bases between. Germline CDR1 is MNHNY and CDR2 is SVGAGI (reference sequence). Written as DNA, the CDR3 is TGTGCCAGCCGTCAGGATGTTGAGCAGTTCTTC. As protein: CASRQDVEQFF.

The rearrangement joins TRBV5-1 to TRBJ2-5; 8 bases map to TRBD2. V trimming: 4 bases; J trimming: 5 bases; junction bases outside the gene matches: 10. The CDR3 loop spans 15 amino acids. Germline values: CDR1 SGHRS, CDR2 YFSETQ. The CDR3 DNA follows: TGCGCCAGCAGCCCAGCGGGACTAGAAAGGGAGACCCAGTACTTC. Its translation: CASSPAGLERETQYF. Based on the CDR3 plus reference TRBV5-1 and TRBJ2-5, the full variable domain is KAGVTQTPRYLIKTRGQQVTLSCSPISGHRSVSWYQQTPGQGLQFLFEYFSETQRNKGNFPGRFSGRQFSNSRSEMNVSTLELGDSALYLCASSPAGLERETQYFGPGTRLLVL.